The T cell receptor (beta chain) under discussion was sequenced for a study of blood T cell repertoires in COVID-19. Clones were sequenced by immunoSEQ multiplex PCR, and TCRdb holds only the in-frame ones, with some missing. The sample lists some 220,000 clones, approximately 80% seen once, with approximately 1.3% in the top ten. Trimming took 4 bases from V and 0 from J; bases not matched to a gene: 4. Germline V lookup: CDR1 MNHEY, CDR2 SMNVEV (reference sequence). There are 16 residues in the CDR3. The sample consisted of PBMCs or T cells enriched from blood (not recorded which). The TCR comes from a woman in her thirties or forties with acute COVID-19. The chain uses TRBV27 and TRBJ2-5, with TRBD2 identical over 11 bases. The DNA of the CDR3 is TGTGCCAGCAGTTGGGGGACTAGCGGATACCAAGAGACCCAGTACTTC. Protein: CASSWGTSGYQETQYF.